This TCR beta chain was documented in a study of blood T cell repertoires in COVID-19. The authors' processing: Researchers report that nucleated cell counts were estimated from reference gene primer amplification. Clones were read by immunoSEQ multiplex PCR, and TCRdb kept only the in-frame ones, dropping some. The V and J calls and clone size come from that table; D and trimming were worked out from the DNA. The table records about 180,000 clones, around 80% of them present only once. The ends were cut back, 3 bases at V and 3 bases at J, with 6 bases in the middle. Germline CDR1 MGHRA, CDR2 YSYEKL. The CDR3 covers 13 residues.

The sequencing input was peripheral blood. The receptor was isolated from a woman aged 80 or over with COVID-19, enrolled during active disease. This sequence joins TRBV4-1 and TRBJ1-5, with no clear D. The CDR3 nucleotides are TGCGCCAGCAGCCACAGTTCCAATCAGCCCCAGCATTTT. Residues: CASSHSSNQPQHF.